These 10 T cell receptor beta chains were sequenced from one sample in a study of OX40 agonist ivuxolimab in advanced cancers. The assay was immunoSEQ multiplex PCR, and TCRdb's table has in-frame clones only and misses some. This table holds some 80,000 clones, roughly 86% found once. This specimen was CD4+ or CD8+ T cells sorted from blood, taken in a trial of the OX40 agonist ivuxolimab. The receptors come from an adult with an advanced solid tumor such as melanoma, head and neck, liver or kidney cancer.

This clone has just one count. The chain joins TRBV5-1 to TRBJ1-1, with 8 bases lining up with TRBD1. The CDR3 is 13 residues long. CDR1 SGHRS and CDR2 YFSETQ come from the germline V gene. Trimming removed 8 bases from V and 1 base from J; junction bases left unmatched: 4. Written as DNA, the CDR3 is TGCGCCAGTGGGGACAGGACGAACACTGAAGCTTTCTTT. Residues: CASGDRTNTEAFF.

The genes are TRBV6-5 and TRBJ2-1; weak D call: TRBD2 (6 bases). V was pared by 3 bases and J by 9 bases, with 9 bases between. The CDR3 extends over 12 amino acids. Per germline, CDR1 MNHEY and CDR2 SVGAGI. CDR3 DNA: TGTGCCAGCAGTTATAACGGGGGTGAGCAGTTCTTC. It yields the protein CASSYNGGEQFF.

V gene TRBV27 combines with J gene TRBJ1-2, with D possibly matching TRBD1 (5 bases). The CDR3 has 15 amino acids. V lost 1 base to trimming and J lost 2 bases, with 11 bases between them. Germline values: CDR1 MNHEY, CDR2 SMNVEV (reference sequence). CDR3: CASSLYGGANYGYTF. The CDR3 nucleotides are TGTGCCAGCAGTTTATATGGGGGAGCAAACTATGGCTACACCTTC.

The chain joins TRBV4-2 to TRBJ2-1; D may be TRBD2 (6 bases). V lost 3 bases and J lost 7, with 16 bases in between. Germline V gene sequence: CDR1 LGHNA, CDR2 YNFKEQ. The CDR3 is 15 residues long. The CDR3 DNA sequence: TGTGCCAGCAGCCATATACCCGGGACTGTAAATGAGCAGTTCTTC. Protein product: CASSHIPGTVNEQFF.

V gene TRBV5-1 combines with J gene TRBJ1-1; perhaps TRBD1 as D (6 bases). The CDR3 totals 13 residues. CDR1 and CDR2 from the germline V gene are SGHRS and YFSETQ. V was pared by 5 bases and J by 6 bases, with 14 bases between. CDR3: CASRSEGGSEAFF. CDR3 sequence (DNA): TGCGCCAGCAGGTCGGAGGGGGGTTCTGAAGCTTTCTTT.

The DNA of the CDR3 is TGCGCCAGCAGCCAAGTCTTTGGGGGCAGGACTAATGAAAAACTGTTTTTT. Protein product: CASSQVFGGRTNEKLFF. This chain uses TRBV4-1 with TRBJ1-4; D may be TRBD1 (6 bases). The CDR3 has 17 amino acids. V was cut by 1 base and J by 2 bases, with 14 bases left in between. CDR1 and CDR2 (germline): MGHRA, YSYEKL.

This clone came up a few times. This chain uses TRBV27 with TRBJ2-1, with D unresolved. The germline V gene encodes CDR1 MNHEY and CDR2 SMNVEV (reference sequence). The V end lost 2 bases, the J end lost 2 bases, and 4 bases lay between the germline ends. The CDR3 covers 13 residues. CDR3 sequence reads: CASSLSTYNEQFF. As DNA, the CDR3 is TGTGCCAGCAGTTTAAGTACCTACAATGAGCAGTTCTTC.

V and J are TRBV18 and TRBJ1-4; tentative D call: TRBD1 (6 bases). The germline CDR1 and CDR2 sequences are KGHSH and LQKENI. There are 14 residues in the CDR3. V dropped 3 bases and J dropped 4 bases, with 9 bases sitting between them. The CDR3 bases are TGTGCCAGCTCACCGAACAGGGATAATGAAAAACTGTTTTTT. This translates into CASSPNRDNEKLFF.

CDR3 residues: CASSLLGGPQETQYF. CDR3 coding DNA: TGCGCCAGCAGCTTGCTCGGGGGACCCCAAGAGACCCAGTACTTC. The rearrangement uses TRBV5-1 and TRBJ2-5; TRBD2 is a possible D gene (6 bases). This CDR3 has 15 amino acids. Germline CDR1 reads SGHRS; CDR2 reads YFSETQ. Trimming took 1 base from V and 1 from J, leaving 11 bases between them.

The chain carries TRBV6-5 and TRBJ1-1, with 8 bases that match TRBD1. Trimming at V came to 6 bases and at J to 5 bases, leaving 5 bases not matched to a gene. CDR3 length: 13 residues. Germline-derived CDR1 and CDR2 are MNHEY and SVGAGI. CDR3 protein: CASSRTGRTEAFF. The CDR3 coding sequence is TGTGCCAGCAGCCGGACAGGGAGGACTGAAGCTTTCTTT.